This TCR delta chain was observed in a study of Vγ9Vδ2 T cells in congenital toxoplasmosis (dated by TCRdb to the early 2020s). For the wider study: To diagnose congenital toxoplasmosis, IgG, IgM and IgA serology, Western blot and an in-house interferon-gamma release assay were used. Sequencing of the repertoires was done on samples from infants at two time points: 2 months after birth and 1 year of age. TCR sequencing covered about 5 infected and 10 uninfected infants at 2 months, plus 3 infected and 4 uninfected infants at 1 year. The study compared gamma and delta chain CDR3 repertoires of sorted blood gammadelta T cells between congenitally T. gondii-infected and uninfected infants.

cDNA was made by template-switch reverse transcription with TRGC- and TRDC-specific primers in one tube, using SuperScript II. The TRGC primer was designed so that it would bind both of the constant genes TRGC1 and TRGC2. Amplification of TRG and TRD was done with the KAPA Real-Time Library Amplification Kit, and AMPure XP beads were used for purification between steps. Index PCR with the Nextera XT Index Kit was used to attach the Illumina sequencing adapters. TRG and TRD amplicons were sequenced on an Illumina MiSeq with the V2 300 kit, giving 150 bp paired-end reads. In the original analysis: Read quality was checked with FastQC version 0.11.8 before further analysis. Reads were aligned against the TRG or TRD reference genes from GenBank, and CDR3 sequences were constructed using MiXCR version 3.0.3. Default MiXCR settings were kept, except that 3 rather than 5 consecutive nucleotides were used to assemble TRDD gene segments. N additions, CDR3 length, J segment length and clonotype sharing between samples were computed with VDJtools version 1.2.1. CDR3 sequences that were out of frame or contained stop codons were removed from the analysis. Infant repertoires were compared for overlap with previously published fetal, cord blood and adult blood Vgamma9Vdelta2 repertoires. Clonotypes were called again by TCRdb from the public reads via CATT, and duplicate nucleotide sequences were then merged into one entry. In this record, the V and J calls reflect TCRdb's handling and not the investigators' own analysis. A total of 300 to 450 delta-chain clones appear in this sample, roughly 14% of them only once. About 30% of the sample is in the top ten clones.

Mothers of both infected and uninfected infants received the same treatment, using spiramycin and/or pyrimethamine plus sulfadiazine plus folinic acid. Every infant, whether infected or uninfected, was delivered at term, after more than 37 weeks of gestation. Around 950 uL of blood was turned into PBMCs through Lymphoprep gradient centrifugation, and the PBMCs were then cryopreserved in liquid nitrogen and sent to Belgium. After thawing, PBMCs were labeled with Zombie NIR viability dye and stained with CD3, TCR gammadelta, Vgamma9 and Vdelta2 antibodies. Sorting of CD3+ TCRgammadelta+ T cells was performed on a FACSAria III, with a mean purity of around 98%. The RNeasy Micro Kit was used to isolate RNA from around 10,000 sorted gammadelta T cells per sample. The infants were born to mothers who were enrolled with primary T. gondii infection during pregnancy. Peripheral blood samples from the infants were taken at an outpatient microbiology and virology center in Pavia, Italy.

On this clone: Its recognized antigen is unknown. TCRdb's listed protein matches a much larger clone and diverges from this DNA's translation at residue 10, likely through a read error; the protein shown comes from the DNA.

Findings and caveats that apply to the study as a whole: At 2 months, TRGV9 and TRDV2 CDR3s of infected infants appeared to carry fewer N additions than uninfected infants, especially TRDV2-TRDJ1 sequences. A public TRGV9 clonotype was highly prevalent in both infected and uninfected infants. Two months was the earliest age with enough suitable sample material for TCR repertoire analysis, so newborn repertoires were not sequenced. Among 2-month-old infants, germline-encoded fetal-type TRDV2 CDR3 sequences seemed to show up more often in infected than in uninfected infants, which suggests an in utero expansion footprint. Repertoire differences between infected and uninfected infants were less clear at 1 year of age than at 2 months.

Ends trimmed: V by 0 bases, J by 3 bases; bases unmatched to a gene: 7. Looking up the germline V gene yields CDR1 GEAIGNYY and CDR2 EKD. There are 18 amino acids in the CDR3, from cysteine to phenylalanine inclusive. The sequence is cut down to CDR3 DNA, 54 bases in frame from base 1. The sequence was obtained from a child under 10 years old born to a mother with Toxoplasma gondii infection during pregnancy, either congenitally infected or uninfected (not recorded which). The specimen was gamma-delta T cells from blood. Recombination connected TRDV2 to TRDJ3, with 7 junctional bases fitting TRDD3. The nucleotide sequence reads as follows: TGTGCCTGTGACACCGTACTGGGGAGCTGCTGGGACACCCGACAGATGTTTTTC. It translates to CACDTVLGSCWDTRQMFF.